Listed below are T cell receptor beta chains from one sample, sequenced in a study of blood T cell repertoires in COVID-19. The assay was immunoSEQ multiplex PCR, and TCRdb's table has in-frame clones only and misses some. The sample yields about 120,000 clones, around 80% seen once. Input material: peripheral blood. The origin of the receptors is a man in his 60s with active or convalescent COVID-19. The CDR3 runs from the conserved cysteine through the conserved F or W. A D gene is named only where the DNA matches it firmly.

j_call v_call d_call cdr3_aa
TRBJ2-5 TRBV11-2 TRBD1 CASSYNRGQETQYF
TRBJ2-3 TRBV7-2 TRBD2 CASSLLAGGGTDTQYF
TRBJ2-2 TRBV7-2 TRBD2 CASSPSGRDTGELFF
TRBJ2-7 TRBV18 TRBD1 CASSPWTGPYEQYF
TRBJ1-2 TRBV5-4 NA CASSPVGQPYGYTF
TRBJ2-7 TRBV5-1 TRBD2 CASKTGGAYEQYF
TRBJ1-5 TRBV6-4 NA CASSGIVGEPQHF
TRBJ1-1 TRBV7-3 NA CASSSGSNTEAFF
TRBJ1-5 TRBV7-9 TRBD1 CASSSRTGRNQPQHF
TRBJ1-5 TRBV28 NA CASSLWGDNSILSDQPQHF
TRBJ2-1 TRBV29-1 TRBD1 CSVPRPTGADNNEQFF
TRBJ2-3 TRBV7-9 NA CASSPSADTQYF
TRBJ1-2 TRBV28 NA CASSFHTNYGYTF
TRBJ2-2 TRBV29-1 TRBD1 CSVDMVRGRVGELFF
TRBJ2-5 TRBV5-8 TRBD2 CASSPIPGLAAQETQYF
TRBJ2-1 TRBV9 TRBD2 CASSGSGSSYNEQFF
TRBJ2-5 TRBV7-2 NA CASRIERGETQYF
TRBJ2-7 TRBV4-3 TRBD2 CASSQETSGSYEQYF
TRBJ2-1 TRBV9 NA CASSPTYYNEQFF
TRBJ2-3 TRBV4-3 NA CASSRGTSTDTQYF
TRBJ2-3 TRBV14 NA CASSQGGVNTQYF
TRBJ2-1 TRBV28 NA CASSLLKRAEQFF
TRBJ1-5 TRBV4-3 TRBD1 CASSQEPGQGLGNQPQHF
TRBJ1-1 TRBV5-1 NA CASSFTGSATEAFF
TRBJ2-1 TRBV29-1 TRBD2 CSVEGGGNEQFF
TRBJ2-3 TRBV28 TRBD2 CATTGLAAGTDTQYF
TRBJ1-2 TRBV29-1 NA CSSFRDTSYGYTF
TRBJ2-7 TRBV7-9 TRBD2 CASSAGLVDEQYF
TRBJ2-3 TRBV15 TRBD1 CATSSRDRGTDTQYF
TRBJ1-1 TRBV11-2 TRBD1 CASSLVGLRQGEAFF
TRBJ2-4 TRBV7-9 TRBD2 CASSLVAGDLLAKNIQYF
TRBJ1-5 TRBV3-1/TRBV3-2 NA CASSQDGNQPQHF
TRBJ1-5 TRBV7-2 NA CASRLYNQPQHF
TRBJ2-3 TRBV4-3 NA CASSQDSLVDTQYF
TRBJ2-7 TRBV11-2 TRBD1 CASSVDRGSYEQYF
TRBJ1-1 TRBV7-9 NA CASSWGPGGGPMNTEAFF
TRBJ1-1 TRBV5-8 NA CASSFRNGRGAFF
TRBJ1-2 TRBV15 TRBD1 CATSRDLGLSGQGNYGYTF
TRBJ2-2 TRBV29-1 NA CSVEDLTITGELFF
TRBJ2-5 TRBV11-1 NA CASSLGGRVGETQYF
TRBJ2-7 TRBV7-3 TRBD2 CASSLALTSVCEQYF
TRBJ2-3 TRBV6-4 NA CASSEKGGTDTQYF
TRBJ2-1 TRBV29-1 NA CSVEVVRYNEQFF
TRBJ2-7 TRBV9 TRBD1 CASSLTGTGANEQYF
TRBJ2-3 TRBV3-1/TRBV3-2 NA CASSQDTRAQYF
TRBJ1-6 TRBV6-5 TRBD1 CASSLNRDRNSPLHF
TRBJ2-1 TRBV28 TRBD2 CASSLASGPSYNEQFF
TRBJ1-1 TRBV3-1/TRBV3-2 NA CASSQAVWGDSTEAFF